The clone carrying this TCR beta chain has a count of ten or more. Its antigen is still unknown. The time point here: sample taken at primary tumor resection. Samples were donated by 72 untreated early-stage non-small cell lung cancer patients. From tumor, nontumor lung or frozen PBMC, whole RNA was taken unsorted for sequencing. This sample is part of a study of spatial heterogeneity in lung cancer. Study-level background: Detected beta-chain sequences consistently exceeded alpha-chain sequences.

From the 5' RACE reads, TCRdb called clonotypes with MiXCR, one entry per CDR3 protein. The sample records approximately 40,000 distinct CDR3 sequences, approximately 6.3% being singletons. Study-level points and caveats: Relative to follow-up, resection was when ubiquitous expanded tumor TCRs appeared more in blood.

The CDR3 extends over 15 amino acids. The V end lost 0 bases, the J end lost 1 base, and 10 bases lay between the germline ends. CDR1 is SGHRS, CDR2 YFSETQ, per germline. Sequenced here: PBMCs, sampled at surgery. J is TRBJ2-5 and V is TRBV5-1; no reliable D call. The sequence was collected from a female donor with early-stage non-small cell lung cancer. CDR3 nucleotides: TGCGCCAGCAGCTTGGATCCTCCCCCCCAAGAGACCCAGTACTTC. Its translation: CASSLDPPPQETQYF.